The sequence of this TCR beta chain was determined in a study of cytomegalovirus exposure and HLA in healthy donors. Study background: It was reported in a later analysis that the 120 or so validation repertoires used the same platform as the roughly 700 first-cohort repertoires.

The table came from immunoSEQ multiplex PCR; TCRdb's copy has only in-frame clones and leaves some out. This sample has 100,000 to 150,000 clones, with 88% found just once. While the first cohort had fewer than 850 subjects, the donors belonged to the separate validation cohort of over a hundred subjects. This CDR3 region has 14 residues. Germline lookup yields CDR1 SGHAT and CDR2 FQDESV (reference sequence). Trimming took 0 bases from V and 4 from J, leaving 10 bases between them. Sequenced: PBMCs. This chain links TRBV11-1 with TRBJ2-7; D gene uncertain. The source of this sequence is a young man in good health and CMV-seronegative. The CDR3 DNA is TGTGCCAGCAGCTTAGCTTACAGCCAATACGAGCAGTACTTC. Translated: CASSLAYSQYEQYF.